This entry features one T cell receptor (beta chain) sequence. These data belong to a study of blood T cell repertoires in COVID-19. Whole-study context: The United States, Italy and Spain provided the acute and convalescent COVID-19 samples.

Repertoires were generated with immunoSEQ multiplex PCR, while TCRdb's copy carries only in-frame clones and drops some. The sample lists 390,000 or so clones; approximately 90% were seen once. V shed 3 bases and J shed 5 bases, with 8 bases lying between them. CDR3 length: 13 residues. Germline V lookup: CDR1 MNHEY, CDR2 SMNVEV (reference sequence). The sequence derives from a man aged 18 to 30 who had recovered from COVID-19. The sequenced sample consisted of PBMCs or T cells enriched from blood (not recorded which). The chain has TRBV27 and TRBJ2-1; D uncertain. CDR3 protein: CASSFYPNNEQFF. The CDR3 coding sequence is TGTGCCAGCAGTTTCTATCCCAACAATGAGCAGTTCTTC.